The 9 T cell receptor beta chains in this list originate from one sample, sequenced in a study of Tregs in tolerant kidney transplant recipients (dated by TCRdb to about 2019). The label giving this sample's time point can be read as: blood sample drawn before combined kidney and bone marrow transplant. The library was obtained by the immunoSEQ multiplex PCR assay. TCRdb stores this immuneACCESS table with in-frame sequences only. Part of the clones is absent; in the studies checked, under half of the shortfall reflects unresolved V genes, and no reason is known for the rest. The record for this sample contains under 55,000 clones. The top ten clones comprise approximately 0.78% of the sample. The specimen comprised CD4+ T cells from blood, sampled before the transplant. The receptors come from a human donor who received a combined kidney and bone marrow transplant.

Comment on this clone: With the read ending 3 residues before the CDR3 end, the germline J gene is used to fill in that end. The gene calls are TRBV5-1 and TRBJ1-4; 8 nucleotides agree with TRBD1. Germline CDR1 reads SGHRS; CDR2 reads YFSETQ. Trimming removed 4 bases from V and 8 bases from J; junction bases left unmatched: 13. The CDR3 spans 16 residues. The CDR3 here is CASSDFPGGRGEKLFF. CDR3 bases read: TGCGCCAGCAGCGACTTCCCAGGGGGCCGGGGGGAAAAA.

With regard to this clone: The observed sequence ends 3 residues before the CDR3 terminus, with the missing tail filled in from the germline J gene. J is TRBJ1-3 and V is TRBV20-1; TRBD1 matches 7 bases. Per the germline V gene, CDR1 is DFQATT and CDR2 is SNEGSKA (reference sequence). The V and J ends lost 6 bases and 0 bases, in that order; junction bases with no gene match: 5. The CDR3 has 14 amino acids. This CDR3 is CSAQAGGSGNTIYF. The sequenced CDR3 bases are TGCAGTGCCCAGGCAGGGGGCTCTGGAAACACC.

Note on this clone: The read ends 3 residues shy of where the CDR3 ends; the end is completed using the germline J gene. The J gene is TRBJ2-7, the V gene TRBV7-6; TRBD2 matches at 7 bases. Germline V gives CDR1 SGHVS, CDR2 FNYEAQ. The CDR3 loop spans 14 amino acids. The J segment lost 5 bases and the V segment lost 5 bases, leaving 9 bases of the junction unmatched. The CDR3 DNA, read in part, is TGTGCCAGCAGCCTTGACGGACTAGTCCACGAG. This sequence encodes CASSLDGLVHE. The complete CDR3 protein is CASSLDGLVHEQYF.

In regard to this clone: The CDR3 end falls 3 residues outside the read, so it is completed with the germline J gene. The V and J genes are TRBV10-1 and TRBJ2-2, with D possibly being TRBD1 (5 bases). This CDR3 is built from 16 residues. The V and J ends lost 2 bases and 1 base respectively, with 11 bases between them. Per germline, CDR1 WNHNN and CDR2 SYGVQD (reference sequence). CDR3 DNA, as far as it was read: TGCGCCAGCAGTGAGAGGGGCCAGGGGAACACCGGGGAG. Protein sequence: CASSERGQGNTGE. The whole CDR3 is CASSERGQGNTGELFF.

As to this clone: The read terminates 3 residues before the CDR3 end, so the remaining end is supplied by the germline J gene. V gene TRBV7-2 combines with J gene TRBJ1-2, with D possibly matching TRBD1 (6 bases). This CDR3 comprises 15 residues. Germline lookup yields CDR1 SGHTA and CDR2 FQGNSA. The germline V and J ends were trimmed by 2 bases and 4 bases, with 14 bases remaining between them. The CDR3 sequence is CASSLKTGSGYGYTF. Partial CDR3 DNA: TGTGCCAGCAGCTTAAAAACAGGGTCCGGCTATGGC.

Comment on this clone: Read coverage stops 3 residues before the CDR3 terminus; the germline J gene supplies the remainder. The chain couples TRBV30 to TRBJ1-3, with D perhaps TRBD1 (5 bases). Germline-derived CDR1 and CDR2 are GTSNPN and SVGIG (reference sequence). With 2 bases removed from V and 6 bases from J, the gap between germline ends came to 14 bases. The CDR3 contains 14 residues. The chain's CDR3 is CAWSFATDPNTIYF. CDR3 bases read: TGTGCCTGGAGTTTCGCGACAGACCCAAACACC.

To note about this clone: The CDR3 is cut off 3 residues early in the read; its end comes from the germline J gene. The J gene is TRBJ2-7, the V gene TRBV19; TRBD1 aligns across 7 bases. This CDR3 spans 14 amino acids. Trimming took 10 bases from V and 2 from J; bases not matched to a gene: 11. CDR1 is LNHDA, CDR2 SQIVND, per germline (reference sequence). CDR3 DNA (partial): TGTGCCACTACGACAGGGATGGCCCCCTACGAG. This codes for CATTTGMAPYE. In full, the CDR3 reads CATTTGMAPYEQYF.

CDR3 DNA, as far as it was read: TGTGCCAGCAGCCAAGATCGGGTCCACAATAGTTCACCC. Its protein product is CASSQDRVHNSSP. In full, the CDR3 reads CASSQDRVHNSSPLHF. This sequence joins TRBV14 and TRBJ1-6, with D unresolved. The sequenced fragment ends 3 residues before the CDR3 boundary, so the rest is inferred from the germline J gene. CDR1 is SGHDN, CDR2 FVKESK, per germline. V dropped 0 bases and J dropped 9 bases, with 15 bases sitting between them. The CDR3 runs to 16 residues.

Remarks on this clone: The sequence runs out 3 residues before the end of the CDR3; the remainder is reconstructed from the germline J gene. The V gene is TRBV18, the J gene TRBJ1-6, with 8 nucleotides matching TRBD1. The CDR3 contains 18 residues. The germline V gene encodes CDR1 KGHSH and CDR2 LQKENI. The V segment lost 2 bases and the J segment 7 bases; nucleotides outside the gene matches: 13. The part of the CDR3 DNA that was read is TGTGCCAGCTCACCAGTCGGACAGGGAATACTTGCGAATTCACCC. Translated: CASSPVGQGILANSP. The entire CDR3 is CASSPVGQGILANSPLHF.